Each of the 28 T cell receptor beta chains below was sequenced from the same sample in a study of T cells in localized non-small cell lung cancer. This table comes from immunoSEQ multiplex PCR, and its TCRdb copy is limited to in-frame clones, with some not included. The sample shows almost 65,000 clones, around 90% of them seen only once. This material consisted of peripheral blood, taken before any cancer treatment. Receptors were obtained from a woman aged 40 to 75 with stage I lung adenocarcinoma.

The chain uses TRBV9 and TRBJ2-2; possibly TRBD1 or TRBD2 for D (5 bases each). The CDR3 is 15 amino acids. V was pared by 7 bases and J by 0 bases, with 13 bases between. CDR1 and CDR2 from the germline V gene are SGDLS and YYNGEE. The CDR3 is CASGGGVPNTGELFF. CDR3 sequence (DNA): TGTGCCAGCGGGGGTGGAGTCCCGAACACCGGGGAGCTGTTTTTT.

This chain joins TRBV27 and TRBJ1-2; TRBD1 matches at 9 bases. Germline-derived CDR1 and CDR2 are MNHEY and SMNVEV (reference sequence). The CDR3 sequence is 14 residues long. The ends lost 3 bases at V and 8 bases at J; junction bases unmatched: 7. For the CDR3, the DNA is TGTGCCAGCAGTTTTCGACAGGGGGAGGCGGGCTACACCTTC. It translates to CASSFRQGEAGYTF.

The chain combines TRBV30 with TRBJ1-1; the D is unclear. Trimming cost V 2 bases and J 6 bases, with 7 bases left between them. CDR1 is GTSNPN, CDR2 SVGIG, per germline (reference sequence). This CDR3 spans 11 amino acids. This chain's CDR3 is CAWSRRSEAFF. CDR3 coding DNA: TGTGCCTGGAGTAGGAGGTCTGAAGCTTTCTTT.

The CDR3 sequence: CASSLSYLTDTQYF. As DNA, the CDR3 is TGTGCCAGCAGCTTAAGCTATCTCACAGATACGCAGTATTTT. The V call is TRBV13, the J call TRBJ2-3; D is uncertain. The V end lost 2 bases, the J end lost 2 bases, and 8 bases lay between the germline ends. The CDR3 length is 14 residues. Germline CDR1 PRHDT, CDR2 FYEKMQ (reference sequence).

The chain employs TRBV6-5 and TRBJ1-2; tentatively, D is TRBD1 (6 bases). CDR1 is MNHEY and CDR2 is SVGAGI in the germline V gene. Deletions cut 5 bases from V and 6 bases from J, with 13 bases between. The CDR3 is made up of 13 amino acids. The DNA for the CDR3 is TGTGCCAGCAGTCCCTATTCAGGGGATGGCTACACCTTC. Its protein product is CASSPYSGDGYTF.

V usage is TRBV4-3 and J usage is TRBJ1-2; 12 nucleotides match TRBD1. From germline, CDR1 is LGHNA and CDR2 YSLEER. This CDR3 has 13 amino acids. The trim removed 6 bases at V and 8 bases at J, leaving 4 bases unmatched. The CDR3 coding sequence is TGCGCCAGCAGTAGGGACAGGGGGCGAGGCTACACCTTC. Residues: CASSRDRGRGYTF.

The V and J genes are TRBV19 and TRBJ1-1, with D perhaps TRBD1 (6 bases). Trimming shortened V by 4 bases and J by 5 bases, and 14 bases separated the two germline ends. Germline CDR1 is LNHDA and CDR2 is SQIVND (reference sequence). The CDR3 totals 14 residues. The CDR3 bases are TGTGCCAGTAGTAACAGGGTCTCAAGGACTGAAGCTTTCTTT. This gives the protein CASSNRVSRTEAFF.

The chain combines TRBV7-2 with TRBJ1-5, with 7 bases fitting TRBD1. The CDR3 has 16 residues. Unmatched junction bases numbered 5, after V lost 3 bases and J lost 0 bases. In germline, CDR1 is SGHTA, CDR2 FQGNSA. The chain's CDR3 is CASSFRQGNSNQPQHF. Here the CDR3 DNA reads TGTGCCAGCAGCTTTAGACAGGGAAATAGCAATCAGCCCCAGCATTTT.

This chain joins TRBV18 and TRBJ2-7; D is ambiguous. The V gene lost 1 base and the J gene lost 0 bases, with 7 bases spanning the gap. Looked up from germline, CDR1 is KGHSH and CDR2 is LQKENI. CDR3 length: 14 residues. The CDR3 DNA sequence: TGTGCCAGCTCACCACTCCGCAGCTCCTACGAGCAGTACTTC. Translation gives CASSPLRSSYEQYF.

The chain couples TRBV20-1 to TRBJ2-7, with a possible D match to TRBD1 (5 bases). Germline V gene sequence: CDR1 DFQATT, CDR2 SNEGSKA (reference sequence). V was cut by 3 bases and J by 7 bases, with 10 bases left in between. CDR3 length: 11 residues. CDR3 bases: TGCAGTGCTAGCCAAGGGGATGAGCAGTACTTC. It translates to CSASQGDEQYF.

Here the CDR3 reads CASSQEGLAGGVRETQYF. The CDR3 coding sequence is TGTGCCAGCAGCCAAGAGGGGCTAGCGGGGGGCGTCCGGGAGACCCAGTACTTC. The genes are TRBV4-2 and TRBJ2-5; 11 positions match TRBD2. The CDR3 has 18 amino acids. Germline CDR1 reads LGHNA; CDR2 reads YNFKEQ. The junction had 11 bases not matched to a gene; V was cut back by 0 bases and J by 5 bases.

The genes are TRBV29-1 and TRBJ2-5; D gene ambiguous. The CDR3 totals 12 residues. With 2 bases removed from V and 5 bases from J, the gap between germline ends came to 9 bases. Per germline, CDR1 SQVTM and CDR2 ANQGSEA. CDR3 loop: CSVEISAETQYF. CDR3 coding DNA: TGCAGCGTTGAAATTTCGGCGGAGACCCAGTACTTC.

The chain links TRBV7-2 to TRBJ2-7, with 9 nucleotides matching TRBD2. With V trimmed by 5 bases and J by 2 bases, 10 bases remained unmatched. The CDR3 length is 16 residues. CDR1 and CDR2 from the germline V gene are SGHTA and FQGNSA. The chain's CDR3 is CASSPSSGLAAYEQYF. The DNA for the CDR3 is TGTGCCAGCAGCCCGAGCTCGGGACTAGCTGCCTACGAGCAGTACTTC.

CDR3 residues: CASSRFLGAGNTGELFF. In DNA form, the CDR3 reads TGCGCCAGCAGCCGCTTTTTGGGGGCGGGAAACACCGGGGAGCTGTTTTTT. The chain is built from TRBV5-1 and TRBJ2-2, with D perhaps TRBD1 or TRBD2 (6 bases each). V was cut by 4 bases and J by 2 bases, with 18 bases left in between. The CDR3 is 17 amino acids. CDR1 and CDR2 from the germline V gene are SGHRS and YFSETQ.

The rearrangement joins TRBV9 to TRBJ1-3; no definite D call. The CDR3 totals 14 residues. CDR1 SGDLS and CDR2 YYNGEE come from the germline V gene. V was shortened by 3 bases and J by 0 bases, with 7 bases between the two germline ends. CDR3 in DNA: TGTGCCAGCAGCGCCCAGGACTCTGGAAACACCATATATTTT. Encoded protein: CASSAQDSGNTIYF. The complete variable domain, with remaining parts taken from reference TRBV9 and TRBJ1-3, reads DSGVTQTPKHLITATGQRVTLRCSPRSGDLSVYWYQQSLDQGLQFLIQYYNGEERAKGNILERFSAQQFPDLHSELNLSSLELGDSALYFCASSAQDSGNTIYFGEGSWLTVV.

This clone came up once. This CDR3 reads CASRLTARYGYTF. CDR3 nucleotide sequence: TGTGCCAGCAGGCTGACCGCCCGATATGGCTACACCTTC. The rearrangement links TRBV28 to TRBJ1-2, with D hard to call. The germline V gene has CDR1 MDHEN and CDR2 SYDVKM. V was clipped by 6 bases and J by 5 bases, with 13 bases between them. The CDR3 runs to 13 residues.

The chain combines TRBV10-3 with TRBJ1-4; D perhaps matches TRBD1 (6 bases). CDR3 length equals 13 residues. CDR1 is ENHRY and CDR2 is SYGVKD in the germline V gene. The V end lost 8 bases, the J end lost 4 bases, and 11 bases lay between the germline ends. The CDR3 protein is CAIRSGVNEKLFF. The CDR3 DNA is TGTGCCATCCGCTCAGGGGTTAATGAAAAACTGTTTTTT.

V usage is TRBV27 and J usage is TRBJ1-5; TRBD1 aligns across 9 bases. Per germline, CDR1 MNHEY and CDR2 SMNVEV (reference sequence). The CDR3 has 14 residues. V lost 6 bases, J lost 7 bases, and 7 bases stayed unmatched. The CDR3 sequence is CASSPGQGDQPQHF. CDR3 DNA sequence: TGTGCCAGCAGCCCGGGACAGGGAGACCAGCCCCAGCATTTT.

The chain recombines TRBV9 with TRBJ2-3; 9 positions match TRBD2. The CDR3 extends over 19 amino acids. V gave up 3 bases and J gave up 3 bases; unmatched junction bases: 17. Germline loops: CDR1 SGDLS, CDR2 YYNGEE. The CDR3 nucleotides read TGTGCCAGCAGCGGCACTAGCGGGCGGGCCACTTCTGGAACAGATACGCAGTATTTT. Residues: CASSGTSGRATSGTDTQYF.

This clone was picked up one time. CDR3 region: CASSFGAENEKLFF. CDR3 DNA: TGTGCCAGCAGCTTCGGGGCAGAAAATGAAAAACTGTTTTTT. This sequence joins TRBV7-9 and TRBJ1-4, with a tentative D call TRBD1 (5 bases). The CDR3 extends over 14 amino acids. Germline V gene lookup returns CDR1 SEHNR and CDR2 FQNEAQ (reference sequence). The V end was cut by 3 bases, the J end by 5 bases, with 10 bases between. The variable domain in full, with the rest retrieved from reference TRBV7-9 and TRBJ1-4, is DTGVSQNPRHKITKRGQNVTFRCDPISEHNRLYWYRQTLGQGPEFLTYFQNEAQLEKSRLLSDRFSAERPKGSFSTLEIQRTEQGDSAMYLCASSFGAENEKLFFGSGTQLSVL.

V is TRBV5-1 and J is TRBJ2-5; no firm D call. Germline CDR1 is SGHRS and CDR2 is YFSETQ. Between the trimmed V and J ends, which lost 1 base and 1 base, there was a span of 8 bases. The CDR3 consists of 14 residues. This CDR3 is CASSLTGPQETQYF. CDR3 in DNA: TGCGCCAGCAGCTTGACCGGACCCCAAGAGACCCAGTACTTC.

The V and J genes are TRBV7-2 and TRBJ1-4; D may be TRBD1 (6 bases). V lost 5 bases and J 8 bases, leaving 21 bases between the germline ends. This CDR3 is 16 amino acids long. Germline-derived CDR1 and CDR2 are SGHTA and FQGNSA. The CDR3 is CASSPRPTGINEKLFF. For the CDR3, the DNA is TGTGCCAGCAGCCCAAGACCTACAGGGATCAACGAAAAACTGTTTTTT.

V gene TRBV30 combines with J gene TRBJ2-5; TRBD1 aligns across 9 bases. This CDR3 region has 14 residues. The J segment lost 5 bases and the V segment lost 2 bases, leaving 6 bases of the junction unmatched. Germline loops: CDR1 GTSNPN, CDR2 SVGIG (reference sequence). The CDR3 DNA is TGTGCCTGGAGTCGTACAGGGGGCTGGGAGACCCAGTACTTC. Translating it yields CAWSRTGGWETQYF.

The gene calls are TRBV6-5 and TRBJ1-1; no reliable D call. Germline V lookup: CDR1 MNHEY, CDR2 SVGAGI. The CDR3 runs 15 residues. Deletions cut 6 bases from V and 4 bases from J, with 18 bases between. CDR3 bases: TGTGCCAGCAGACCCCCGACCGCGTTCGCCACTGAAGCTTTCTTT. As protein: CASRPPTAFATEAFF.

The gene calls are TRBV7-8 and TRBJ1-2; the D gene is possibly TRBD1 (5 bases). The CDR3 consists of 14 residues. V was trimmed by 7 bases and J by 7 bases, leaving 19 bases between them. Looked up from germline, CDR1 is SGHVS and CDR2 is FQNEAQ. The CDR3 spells CASNSETRASGYTF. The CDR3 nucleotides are TGTGCCAGCAACTCAGAGACCAGGGCCAGTGGCTACACCTTC.

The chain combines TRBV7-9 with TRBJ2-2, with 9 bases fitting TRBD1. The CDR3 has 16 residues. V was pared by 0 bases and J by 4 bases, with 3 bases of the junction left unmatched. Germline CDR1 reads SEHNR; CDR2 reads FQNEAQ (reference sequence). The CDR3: CASSLAGTGSTGELFF. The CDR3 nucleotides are TGTGCCAGCAGCTTAGCCGGGACAGGGAGCACCGGGGAGCTGTTTTTT. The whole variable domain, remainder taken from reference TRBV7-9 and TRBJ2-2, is DTGVSQNPRHKITKRGQNVTFRCDPISEHNRLYWYRQTLGQGPEFLTYFQNEAQLEKSRLLSDRFSAERPKGSFSTLEIQRTEQGDSAMYLCASSLAGTGSTGELFFGEGSRLTVL.

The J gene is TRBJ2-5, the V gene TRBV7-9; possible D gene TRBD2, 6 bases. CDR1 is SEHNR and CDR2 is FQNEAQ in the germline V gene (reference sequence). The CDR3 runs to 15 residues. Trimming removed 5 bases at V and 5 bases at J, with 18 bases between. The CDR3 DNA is TGTGCCAGCAGCCTTCGGACGGGAGCGCAGGAGACCCAGTACTTC. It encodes CASSLRTGAQETQYF.

The CDR3 DNA reads as TGTGCCAGCAGCCAGACGGGGAACTATGGCTACACCTTC. The encoded protein is CASSQTGNYGYTF. The rearrangement uses TRBV4-2 and TRBJ1-2; unclear D gene. The CDR3 contains 13 residues. Trimming shortened V by 3 bases and J by 2 bases, and 7 bases separated the two germline ends. From germline, CDR1 is LGHNA and CDR2 YNFKEQ.